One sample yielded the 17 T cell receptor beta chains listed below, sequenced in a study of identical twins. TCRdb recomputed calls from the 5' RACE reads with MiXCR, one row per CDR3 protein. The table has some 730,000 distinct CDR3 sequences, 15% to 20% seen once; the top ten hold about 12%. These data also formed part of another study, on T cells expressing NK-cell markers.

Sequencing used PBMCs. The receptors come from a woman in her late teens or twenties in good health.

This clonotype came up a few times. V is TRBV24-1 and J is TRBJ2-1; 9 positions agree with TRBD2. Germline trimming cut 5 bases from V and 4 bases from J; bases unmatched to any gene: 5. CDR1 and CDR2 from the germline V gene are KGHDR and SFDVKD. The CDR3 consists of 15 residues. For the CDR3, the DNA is TGTGCCACCAGTGTTAGCGGGAGTCGATACAATGAGCAGTTCTTC. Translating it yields CATSVSGSRYNEQFF.

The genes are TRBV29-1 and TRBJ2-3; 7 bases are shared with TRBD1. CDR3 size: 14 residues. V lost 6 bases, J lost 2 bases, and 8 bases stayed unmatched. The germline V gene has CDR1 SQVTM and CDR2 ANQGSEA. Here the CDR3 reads CSVITGQDTDTQYF. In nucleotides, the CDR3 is TGCAGCGTGATTACCGGACAGGACACAGATACGCAGTATTTT.

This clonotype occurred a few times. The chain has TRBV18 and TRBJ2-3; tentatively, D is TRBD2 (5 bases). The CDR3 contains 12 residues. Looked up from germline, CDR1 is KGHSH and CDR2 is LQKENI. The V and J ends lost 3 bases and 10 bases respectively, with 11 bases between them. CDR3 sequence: CASSPEASSQYF. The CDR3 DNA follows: TGTGCCAGCTCACCGGAGGCGAGCTCGCAGTATTTT.

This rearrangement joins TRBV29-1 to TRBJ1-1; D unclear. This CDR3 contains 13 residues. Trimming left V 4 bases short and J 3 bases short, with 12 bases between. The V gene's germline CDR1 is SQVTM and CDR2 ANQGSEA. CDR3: CSVGEGSDTEAFF. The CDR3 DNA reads TGCAGCGTTGGGGAGGGATCAGACACTGAAGCTTTCTTT. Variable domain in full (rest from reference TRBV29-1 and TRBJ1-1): SAVISQKPSRDICQRGTSLTIQCQVDSQVTMMFWYRQQPGQSLTLIATANQGSEATYESGFVIDKFPISRPNLTFSTLTVSNMSPEDSSIYLCSVGEGSDTEAFFGQGTRLTVV.

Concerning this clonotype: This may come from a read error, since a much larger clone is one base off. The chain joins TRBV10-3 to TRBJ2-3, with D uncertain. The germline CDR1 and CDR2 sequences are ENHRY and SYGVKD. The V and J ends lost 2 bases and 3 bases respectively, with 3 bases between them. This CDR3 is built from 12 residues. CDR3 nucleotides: TGTGCCATCAGTGAGGGTACAGATACGCAGTATTTT. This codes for CAISEGTDTQYF.

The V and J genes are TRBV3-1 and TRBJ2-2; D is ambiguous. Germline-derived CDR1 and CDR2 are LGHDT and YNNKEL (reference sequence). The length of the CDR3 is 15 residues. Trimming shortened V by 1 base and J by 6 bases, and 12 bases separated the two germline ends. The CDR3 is CASSQGPLASGELFF. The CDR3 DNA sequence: TGTGCCAGCAGCCAAGGGCCGCTCGCGTCCGGGGAGCTGTTTTTT.

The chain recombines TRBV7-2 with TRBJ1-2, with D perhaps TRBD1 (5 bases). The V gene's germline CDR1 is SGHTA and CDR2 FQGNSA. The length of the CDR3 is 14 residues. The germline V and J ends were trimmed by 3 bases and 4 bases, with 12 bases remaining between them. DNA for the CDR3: TGTGCCAGCAGCTTGGGACGGACGATCTATGGCTACACCTTC. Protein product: CASSLGRTIYGYTF.

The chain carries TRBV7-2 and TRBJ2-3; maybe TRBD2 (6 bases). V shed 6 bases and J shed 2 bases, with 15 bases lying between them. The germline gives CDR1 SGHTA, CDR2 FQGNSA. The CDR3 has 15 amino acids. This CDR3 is CASRGPGLSTDTQYF. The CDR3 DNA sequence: TGTGCCAGCAGGGGACCGGGACTGTCCACAGATACGCAGTATTTT. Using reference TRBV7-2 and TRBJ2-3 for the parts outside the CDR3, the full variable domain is GAGVSQSPSNKVTEKGKDVELRCDPISGHTALYWYRQSLGQGLEFLIYFQGNSAPDKSGLPSDRFSAERTGGSVSTLTIQRTQQEDSAVYLCASRGPGLSTDTQYFGPGTRLTVL.

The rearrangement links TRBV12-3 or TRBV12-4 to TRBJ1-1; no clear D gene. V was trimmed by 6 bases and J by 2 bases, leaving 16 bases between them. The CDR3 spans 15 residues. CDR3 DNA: TGTGCCAGCAGCTGGGGTCCCTTGGGAAACACTGAAGCTTTCTTT. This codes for CASSWGPLGNTEAFF.

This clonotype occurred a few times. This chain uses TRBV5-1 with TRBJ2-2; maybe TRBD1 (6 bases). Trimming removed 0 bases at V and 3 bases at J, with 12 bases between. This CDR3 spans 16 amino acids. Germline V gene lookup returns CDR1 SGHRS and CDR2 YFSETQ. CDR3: CASSLGTEDDTGELFF. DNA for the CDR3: TGCGCCAGCAGCTTGGGGACAGAGGATGACACCGGGGAGCTGTTTTTT.

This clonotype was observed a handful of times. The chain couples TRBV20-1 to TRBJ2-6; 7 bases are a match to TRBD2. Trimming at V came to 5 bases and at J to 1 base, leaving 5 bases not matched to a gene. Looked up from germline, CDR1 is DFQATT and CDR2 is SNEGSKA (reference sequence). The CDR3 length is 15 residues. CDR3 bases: TGCAGTGCTCCTCTCGGGGGGTCTGGGGCCAACGTCCTGACTTTC. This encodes CSAPLGGSGANVLTF.

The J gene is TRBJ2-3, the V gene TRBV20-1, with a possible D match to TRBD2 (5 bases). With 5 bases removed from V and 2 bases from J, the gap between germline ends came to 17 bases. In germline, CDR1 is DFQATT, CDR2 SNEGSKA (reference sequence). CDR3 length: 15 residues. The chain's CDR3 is CSAPGGSVITDTQYF. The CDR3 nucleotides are TGCAGTGCTCCAGGTGGTAGCGTGATCACAGATACGCAGTATTTT.

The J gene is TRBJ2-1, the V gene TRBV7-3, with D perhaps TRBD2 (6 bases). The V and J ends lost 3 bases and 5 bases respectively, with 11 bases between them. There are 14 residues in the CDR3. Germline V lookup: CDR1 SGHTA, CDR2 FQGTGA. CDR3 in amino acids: CASSLTREDNEQFF. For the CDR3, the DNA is TGTGCCAGCAGCTTGACCAGGGAGGACAATGAGCAGTTCTTC.

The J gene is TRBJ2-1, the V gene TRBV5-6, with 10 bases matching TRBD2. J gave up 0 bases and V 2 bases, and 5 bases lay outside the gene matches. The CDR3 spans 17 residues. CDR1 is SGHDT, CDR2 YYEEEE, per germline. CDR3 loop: CASSFRTSGSSYNEQFF. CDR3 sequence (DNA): TGTGCCAGCAGCTTCCGGACTAGCGGCTCCTCCTACAATGAGCAGTTCTTC.

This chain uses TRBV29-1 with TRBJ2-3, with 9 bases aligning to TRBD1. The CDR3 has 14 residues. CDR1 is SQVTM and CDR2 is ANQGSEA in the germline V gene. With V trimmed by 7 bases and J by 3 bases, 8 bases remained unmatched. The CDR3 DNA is TGCAGCGCCACGGGACAGGGCGGAACAGATACGCAGTATTTT. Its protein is CSATGQGGTDTQYF.

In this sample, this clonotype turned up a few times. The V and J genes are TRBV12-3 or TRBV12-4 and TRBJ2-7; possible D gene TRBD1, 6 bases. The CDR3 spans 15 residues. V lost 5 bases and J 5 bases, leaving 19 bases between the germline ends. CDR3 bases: TGTGCCAGCAGTACCAACACACAGGGTGGTCACGAGCAGTACTTC. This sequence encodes CASSTNTQGGHEQYF.

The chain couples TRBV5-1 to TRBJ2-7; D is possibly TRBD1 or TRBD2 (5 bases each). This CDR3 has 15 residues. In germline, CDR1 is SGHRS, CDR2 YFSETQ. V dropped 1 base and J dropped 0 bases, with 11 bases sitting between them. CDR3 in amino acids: CASSLFSGRSYEQYF. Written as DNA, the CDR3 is TGCGCCAGCAGCTTGTTCTCGGGACGCTCCTACGAGCAGTACTTC.